Following are 15 T cell receptor beta chains from one sample sequenced in a study of technical replicates of blood from a few donors. The data were produced by immunoSEQ multiplex PCR, yet TCRdb's version contains in-frame clones alone and is incomplete. The sample carries about 82,000 clones, 96% recorded once. Material for sequencing was T cells isolated from PBMCs. The receptors derive from a human donor in good health.

This chain connects TRBV28 to TRBJ1-4; D call uncertain. Germline CDR1 and CDR2: MDHEN and SYDVKM. V was cut by 2 bases and J by 8 bases, with 3 bases left in between. The CDR3 has 11 residues. The CDR3 spells CASSLQEKLFF. CDR3 DNA: TGTGCCAGCAGTTTACAGGAAAAACTGTTTTTT.

The genes are TRBV5-6 and TRBJ2-1, with D possibly being TRBD2 (6 bases). This CDR3 contains 11 residues. V lost 7 bases and J 9 bases, leaving 11 bases between the germline ends. Per the germline V gene, CDR1 is SGHDT and CDR2 is YYEEEE. CDR3 sequence: CASRGMGEQFF. Here the CDR3 DNA reads TGTGCCAGCCGGGGGATGGGTGAGCAGTTCTTC.

This chain links TRBV5-8 with TRBJ2-2; a possible D gene is TRBD2 (6 bases). V shed 0 bases and J shed 3 bases, with 12 bases lying between them. Per the germline V gene, CDR1 is SGHTS and CDR2 is YDEGEE. This CDR3 is 16 amino acids long. CDR3 sequence: CASSLGLASYTGELFF. CDR3 in DNA: TGTGCCAGCAGCTTGGGTCTAGCGTCATACACCGGGGAGCTGTTTTTT.

This clone was picked up one time. V and J are TRBV9 and TRBJ2-2, with a weak D call TRBD1 (7 bases). This CDR3 is 15 amino acids long. The germline CDR1 and CDR2 sequences are SGDLS and YYNGEE. The germline V and J ends were trimmed by 1 base and 5 bases, with 12 bases remaining between them. CDR3 sequence reads: CASSVIQGGTGELFF. In nucleotides, the CDR3 is TGTGCCAGCAGCGTAATCCAGGGGGGAACCGGGGAGCTGTTTTTT.

The genes are TRBV13 and TRBJ2-7; 7 bases match TRBD1. The CDR3 covers 16 residues. The germline V gene has CDR1 PRHDT and CDR2 FYEKMQ (reference sequence). V gave up 6 bases and J gave up 2 bases; unmatched junction bases: 13. CDR3 region: CASSRSWDSNAYEQYF. The CDR3 nucleotides are TGTGCCAGCAGTCGCTCCTGGGACAGCAATGCCTACGAGCAGTACTTC.

The count of this clone is one. V gene TRBV27 combines with J gene TRBJ2-7, with D maybe TRBD2 (6 bases). Germline lookup yields CDR1 MNHEY and CDR2 SMNVEV (reference sequence). This CDR3 spans 13 amino acids. V was pared by 7 bases and J by 3 bases, with 13 bases between. This CDR3 reads CASNKLGGYEQYF. The CDR3 DNA follows: TGTGCCAGCAACAAATTGGGGGGCTACGAGCAGTACTTC.

This rearrangement joins TRBV27 to TRBJ2-5, with TRBD1 identical over 7 bases. This CDR3 contains 16 residues. Germline CDR1 MNHEY, CDR2 SMNVEV (reference sequence). The ends lost 10 bases at V and 0 bases at J; junction bases unmatched: 14. The CDR3 nucleotides are TGTGCCACCATTGGTTGGACAGGCGAGTACCAAGAGACCCAGTACTTC. Its protein product is CATIGWTGEYQETQYF.

The rearrangement uses TRBV10-3 and TRBJ2-7; 11 positions agree with TRBD1. Germline V gene sequence: CDR1 ENHRY, CDR2 SYGVKD. Trimming removed 11 bases from V and 3 bases from J; junction bases left unmatched: 6. The CDR3 contains 13 residues. The CDR3 here is CASGQGGNYEQYF. CDR3 nucleotides: TGTGCCTCGGGACAGGGGGGGAACTACGAGCAGTACTTC.

This CDR3 is CASSPSFGTSGIEQFF. CDR3 nucleotides: TGTGCCAGCAGTCCTAGCTTCGGGACTAGCGGGATTGAGCAGTTCTTC. This chain links TRBV6-6 with TRBJ2-1, with 13 bases matching TRBD2. Losses at the gene ends were 5 bases for V and 9 bases for J; bases not matched to a gene: 10. The CDR3 is 16 amino acids. From germline, CDR1 is MNHNY and CDR2 SVGAGI (reference sequence).

The chain combines TRBV9 with TRBJ2-2, with TRBD2 identical over 7 bases. CDR1 and CDR2 (germline): SGDLS, YYNGEE. This CDR3 comprises 14 residues. Unmatched junction bases numbered 6, after V lost 10 bases and J lost 0 bases. The CDR3 sequence is CASWGGANTGELFF. DNA for the CDR3: TGTGCCTCCTGGGGGGGTGCGAACACCGGGGAGCTGTTTTTT.

The chain joins TRBV27 to TRBJ2-7, with TRBD2 matching 7 bases. Germline CDR1 MNHEY, CDR2 SMNVEV (reference sequence). With V trimmed by 2 bases and J by 5 bases, 9 bases remained unmatched. The CDR3 runs to 15 residues. The CDR3 sequence: CASSLTSARADEQYF. The CDR3 nucleotides are TGTGCCAGCAGTTTAACTAGCGCACGGGCGGACGAGCAGTACTTC.

The rearrangement links TRBV10-3 to TRBJ2-7; tentative D call: TRBD2 (6 bases). The V end was cut by 4 bases, the J end by 0 bases, with 10 bases between. This CDR3 spans 14 amino acids. Germline CDR1 and CDR2: ENHRY and SYGVKD. The DNA for the CDR3 is TGTGCCATCAGTGGTGGGGGACTCTCCTACGAGCAGTACTTC. Translating gives CAISGGGLSYEQYF.

This chain joins TRBV10-3 and TRBJ1-5; no clear D. Germline-derived CDR1 and CDR2 are ENHRY and SYGVKD. V lost 3 bases and J 3 bases, leaving 9 bases between the germline ends. This CDR3 comprises 14 residues. CDR3 coding DNA: TGTGCCATCAGTGATTTCGGGATCAATCAGCCCCAGCATTTT. Protein product: CAISDFGINQPQHF.

V gene TRBV6-5 combines with J gene TRBJ1-2; D gene ambiguous. V was shortened by 0 bases and J by 5 bases, with 7 bases between the two germline ends. The CDR3 covers 13 residues. In germline, CDR1 is MNHEY, CDR2 SVGAGI. Here the CDR3 DNA reads TGTGCCAGCAGTTACTCCCCGGGATATGGCTACACCTTC. Protein sequence: CASSYSPGYGYTF.

This chain uses TRBV6-4 with TRBJ2-1, with TRBD1 identical over 7 bases. With 0 bases clipped from V and 10 bases from J, the junction kept 9 bases outside the gene matches. This CDR3 has 15 amino acids. The V gene's germline CDR1 is MRHNA and CDR2 SNTAGT. CDR3 nucleotide sequence: TGTGCCAGCAGTGACTCGATTTACAGGGGAAGGGAGCAGTTCTTC. It specifies CASSDSIYRGREQFF.